These 9 T cell receptor beta chains originate from one sample sequenced in a study of neurological immune-mediated disorders. TCRdb re-analysed the 5' RACE reads in MiXCR, keeping a single row per CDR3 protein. The table includes tens of thousands of distinct CDR3 sequences, 3% to 4.5% detected once. Sequencing was done on a sample of PBMCs. These receptors were obtained from a man aged 25 to 40 with multiple sclerosis.

The chain is built from TRBV9 and TRBJ2-3; 10 bases map to TRBD2. The CDR3 consists of 16 residues. Trimming took 4 bases from V and 2 from J; bases not matched to a gene: 7. Germline CDR1 SGDLS, CDR2 YYNGEE. The CDR3 sequence: CASSSRTSGFTDTQYF. DNA of the CDR3: TGTGCCAGCAGCTCAAGGACTAGCGGATTCACAGATACGCAGTATTTT.

This clonotype was seen many times. The J gene is TRBJ1-2, the V gene TRBV5-1, with D possibly matching TRBD1 (5 bases). The length of the CDR3 is 19 residues. V lost 4 bases, J lost 2 bases, and 27 bases lay in between. Germline CDR1 SGHRS, CDR2 YFSETQ. In nucleotides, the CDR3 is TGCGCCAGCAGCCCCGGGGGAAGCCTCCTGACTTACGACAACTATGGCTACACCTTC. This translates into CASSPGGSLLTYDNYGYTF.

This clonotype was detected ten times or more. The CDR3 spells CASSLLTVRAFF. DNA of the CDR3: TGTGCCAGCAGCTTATTGACAGTACGAGCTTTCTTT. The chain recombines TRBV7-2 with TRBJ1-1, with TRBD1 as a possible D gene (5 bases). Germline loops: CDR1 SGHTA, CDR2 FQGNSA. The CDR3 totals 12 residues. Trimming removed 2 bases at V and 10 bases at J, with 11 bases between.

This clonotype was recorded at least ten times. The V call is TRBV7-2, the J call TRBJ2-1, with TRBD2 matching 11 bases. Germline CDR1 and CDR2: SGHTA and FQGNSA. The V segment lost 6 bases and the J segment 8 bases; nucleotides outside the gene matches: 6. The CDR3 contains 14 residues. The CDR3 is CASSSSGRLYEQFF. CDR3 nucleotide sequence: TGTGCCAGCAGTTCTAGCGGGAGGCTCTATGAGCAGTTCTTC.

This clonotype was observed many times. The rearrangement joins TRBV12-3 or TRBV12-4 to TRBJ2-7, with 8 bases aligning to TRBD1. The trim removed 8 bases at V and 2 bases at J, leaving 5 bases unmatched. The CDR3 runs to 13 residues. The CDR3 region is CASGRGLTYEQYF. For the CDR3, the DNA is TGTGCCAGCGGCAGGGGGCTGACCTACGAGCAGTACTTC.

The chain combines TRBV12-3 or TRBV12-4 with TRBJ1-6, with D possibly TRBD1 on 5 matching bases. The V end was cut by 2 bases, the J end by 10 bases, with 15 bases between. The length of the CDR3 is 15 residues. CDR3 coding DNA: TGTGCCAGCAGTTTAACCGGCGAGGGACGGTCACCCCTCCACTTT. Encoded protein: CASSLTGEGRSPLHF.

This clonotype came up many times. The chain has TRBV7-8 and TRBJ1-6; the D gene is possibly TRBD1 (6 bases). The V gene's germline CDR1 is SGHVS and CDR2 FQNEAQ. V lost 3 bases, J lost 6 bases, and 9 bases lay in between. The CDR3 covers 14 residues. The CDR3 here is CASSLTGLNSPLHF. CDR3 sequence (DNA): TGTGCCAGCAGCTTGACAGGACTTAATTCACCCCTCCACTTT.

Ten or more counts support this clonotype. V and J are TRBV5-1 and TRBJ2-7; D uncertain. Per germline, CDR1 SGHRS and CDR2 YFSETQ. This CDR3 is built from 14 residues. V dropped 0 bases and J dropped 2 bases, with 9 bases sitting between them. The chain's CDR3 is CASSLAGGTYEQYF. In nucleotides, the CDR3 is TGCGCCAGCAGCTTGGCCGGCGGCACCTACGAGCAGTACTTC.

The table lists this clonotype with many counts. The gene calls are TRBV10-3 and TRBJ2-6; D is perhaps TRBD1 (6 bases). The CDR3 totals 15 residues. Trimming cost V 6 bases and J 3 bases, with 12 bases left between them. Germline-derived CDR1 and CDR2 are ENHRY and SYGVKD. This CDR3 reads CAISPTGGGANVLTF. In DNA form, the CDR3 reads TGTGCCATCAGCCCGACAGGCGGTGGGGCCAACGTCCTGACTTTC.